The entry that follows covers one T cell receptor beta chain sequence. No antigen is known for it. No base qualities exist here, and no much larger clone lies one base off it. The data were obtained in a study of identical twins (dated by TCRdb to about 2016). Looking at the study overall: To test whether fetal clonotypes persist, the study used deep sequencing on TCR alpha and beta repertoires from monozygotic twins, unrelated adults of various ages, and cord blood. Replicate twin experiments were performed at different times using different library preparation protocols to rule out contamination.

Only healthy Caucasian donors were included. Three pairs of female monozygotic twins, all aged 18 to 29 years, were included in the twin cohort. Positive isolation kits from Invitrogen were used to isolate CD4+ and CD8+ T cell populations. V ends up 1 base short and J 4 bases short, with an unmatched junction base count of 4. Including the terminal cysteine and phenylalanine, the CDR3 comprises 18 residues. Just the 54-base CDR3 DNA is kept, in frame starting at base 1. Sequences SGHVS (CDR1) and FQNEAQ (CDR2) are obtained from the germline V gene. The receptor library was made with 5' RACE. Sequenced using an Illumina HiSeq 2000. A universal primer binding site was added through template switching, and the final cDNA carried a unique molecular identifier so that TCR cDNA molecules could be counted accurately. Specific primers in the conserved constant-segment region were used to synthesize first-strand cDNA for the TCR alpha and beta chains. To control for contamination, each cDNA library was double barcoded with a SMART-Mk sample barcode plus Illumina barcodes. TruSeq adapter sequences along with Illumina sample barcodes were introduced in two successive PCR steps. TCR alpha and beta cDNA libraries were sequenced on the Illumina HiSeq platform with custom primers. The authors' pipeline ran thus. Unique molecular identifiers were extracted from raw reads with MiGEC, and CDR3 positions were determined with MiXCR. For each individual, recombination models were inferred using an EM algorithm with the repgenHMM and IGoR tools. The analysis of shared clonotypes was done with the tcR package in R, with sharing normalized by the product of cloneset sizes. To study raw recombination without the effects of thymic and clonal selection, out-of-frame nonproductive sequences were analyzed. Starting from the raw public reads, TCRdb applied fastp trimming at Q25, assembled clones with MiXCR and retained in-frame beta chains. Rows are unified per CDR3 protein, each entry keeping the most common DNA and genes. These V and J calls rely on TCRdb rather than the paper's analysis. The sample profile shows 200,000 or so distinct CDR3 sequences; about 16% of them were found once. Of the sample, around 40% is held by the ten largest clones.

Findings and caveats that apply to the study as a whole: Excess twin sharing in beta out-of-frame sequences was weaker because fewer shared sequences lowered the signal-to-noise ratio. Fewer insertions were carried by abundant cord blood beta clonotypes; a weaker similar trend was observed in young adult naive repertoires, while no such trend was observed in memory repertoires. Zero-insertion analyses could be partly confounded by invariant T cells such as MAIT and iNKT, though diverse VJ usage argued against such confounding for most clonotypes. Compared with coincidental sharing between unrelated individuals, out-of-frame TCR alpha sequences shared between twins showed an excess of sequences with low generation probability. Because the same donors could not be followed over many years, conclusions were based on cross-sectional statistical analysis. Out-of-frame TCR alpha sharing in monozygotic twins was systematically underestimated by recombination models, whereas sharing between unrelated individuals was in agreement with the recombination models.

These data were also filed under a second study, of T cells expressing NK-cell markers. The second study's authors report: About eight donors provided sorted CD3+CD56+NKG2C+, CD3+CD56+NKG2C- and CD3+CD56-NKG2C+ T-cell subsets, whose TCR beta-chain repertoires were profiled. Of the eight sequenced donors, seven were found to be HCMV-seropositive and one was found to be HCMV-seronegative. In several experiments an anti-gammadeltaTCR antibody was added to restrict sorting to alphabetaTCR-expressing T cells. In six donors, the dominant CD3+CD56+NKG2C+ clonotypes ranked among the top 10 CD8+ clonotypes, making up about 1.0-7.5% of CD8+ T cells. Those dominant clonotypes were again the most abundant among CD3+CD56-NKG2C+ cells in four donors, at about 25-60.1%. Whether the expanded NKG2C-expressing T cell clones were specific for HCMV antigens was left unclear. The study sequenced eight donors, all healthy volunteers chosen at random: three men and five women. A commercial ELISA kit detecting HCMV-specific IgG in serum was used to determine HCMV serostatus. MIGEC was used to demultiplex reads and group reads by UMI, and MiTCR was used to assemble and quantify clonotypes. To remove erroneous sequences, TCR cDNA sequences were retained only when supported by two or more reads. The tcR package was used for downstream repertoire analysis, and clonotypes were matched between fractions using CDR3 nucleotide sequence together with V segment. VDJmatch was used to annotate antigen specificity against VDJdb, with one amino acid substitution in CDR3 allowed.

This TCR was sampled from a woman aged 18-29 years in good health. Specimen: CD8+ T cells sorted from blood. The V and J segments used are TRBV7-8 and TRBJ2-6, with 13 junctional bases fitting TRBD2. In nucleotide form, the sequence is TGTGCCAGCAGCTTAGGGACTAGCGGGAGTACAGGGGCCAACGTCCTGACTTTC. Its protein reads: CASSLGTSGSTGANVLTF.